The 19 T cell receptor beta chains below all came from one sample that was sequenced in a study of early T cells in non-severe SARS-CoV-2 infection. One entry per CDR3 protein, called by TCRdb with MiXCR from the 5' RACE reads. The sample records about 61,000 distinct CDR3 sequences, about 10% being singletons. Sequencing input: whole blood. These receptors were obtained from an adult who was a healthcare worker with PCR-confirmed SARS-CoV-2 infection or an uninfected control (not recorded which).

This clonotype was picked up a small number of times. The J gene is TRBJ2-3, the V gene TRBV5-4, with 12 bases fitting TRBD2. The CDR3 length is 16 residues. The ends lost 4 bases at V and 1 base at J; junction bases unmatched: 4. The germline CDR1 and CDR2 sequences are SGHNT and YYREEE (reference sequence). The CDR3 DNA follows: TGTGCCAGCAGCCTGAGACTAGCGGGGGGCACAGATACGCAGTATTTT. It translates to CASSLRLAGGTDTQYF.

This chain joins TRBV2 and TRBJ2-5, with TRBD2 matching over 9 bases. The CDR3 is 23 amino acids. Germline V gene lookup returns CDR1 SNHLY and CDR2 FYNNEI. The V and J ends lost 4 bases and 1 base, in that order; junction bases with no gene match: 28. Here the CDR3 reads CASSVTDEGFFPGLAPTQETQYF. The CDR3 bases are TGTGCCAGCAGTGTAACTGACGAGGGCTTTTTTCCGGGACTAGCCCCCACCCAAGAGACCCAGTACTTC. Full variable domain (remainder filled in from reference TRBV2 and TRBJ2-5): EPEVTQTPSHQVTQMGQEVILRCVPISNHLYFYWYRQILGQKVEFLVSFYNNEISEKSEIFDDQFSVERPDGSNFTLKIRSTKLEDSAMYFCASSVTDEGFFPGLAPTQETQYFGPGTRLLVL.

The chain combines TRBV7-9 with TRBJ1-1; 8 positions agree with TRBD1. CDR1 is SEHNR and CDR2 is FQNEAQ in the germline V gene (reference sequence). J gave up 3 bases and V 8 bases, and 5 bases lay outside the gene matches. This CDR3 contains 13 residues. CDR3 sequence: CASEGTGDTEAFF. The CDR3 region has the DNA TGTGCCAGCGAAGGGACAGGAGACACTGAAGCTTTCTTT.

V is TRBV9 and J is TRBJ1-2; D might be TRBD1 (5 bases). Germline CDR1 SGDLS, CDR2 YYNGEE. Trimming shortened V by 0 bases and J by 7 bases, and 10 bases separated the two germline ends. The CDR3 is made up of 13 amino acids. The CDR3 bases are TGTGCCAGCAGCGTAGGCAGGGATCCTGGCTACACCTTC. Protein product: CASSVGRDPGYTF.

This chain links TRBV4-2 with TRBJ2-3; maybe TRBD1 (5 bases). Between the trimmed V and J ends, which lost 0 bases and 5 bases, there was a span of 12 bases. Germline V lookup: CDR1 LGHNA, CDR2 YNFKEQ. This CDR3 spans 15 amino acids. CDR3 in DNA: TGTGCCAGCAGCCAAGATCTTCAGGGCCTAGATACGCAGTATTTT. Amino acids: CASSQDLQGLDTQYF.

This clonotype was found a few times. The chain employs TRBV20-1 and TRBJ2-7; no clear D gene. The CDR3 extends over 15 amino acids. Per the germline V gene, CDR1 is DFQATT and CDR2 is SNEGSKA (reference sequence). The V end was cut by 5 bases, the J end by 6 bases, with 23 bases between. CDR3 nucleotides: TGCAGTGCTGGTACCCTGCAGAGCCTAAGGGTCGAGCAGTACTTC. It is translated as CSAGTLQSLRVEQYF.

This clonotype was observed at least ten times. CDR3 amino acids: CAWSVRWGTEAFF. CDR3 DNA: TGTGCCTGGAGTGTCCGGTGGGGAACTGAAGCTTTCTTT. The V call is TRBV30, the J call TRBJ1-1; D ambiguous. The CDR3 loop spans 13 amino acids. Deletions cut 0 bases from V and 5 bases from J, with 10 bases between. Germline CDR1 GTSNPN, CDR2 SVGIG (reference sequence).

This clonotype came up many times. The genes are TRBV18 and TRBJ2-7; unclear D gene. Germline loops: CDR1 KGHSH, CDR2 LQKENI. This CDR3 region has 13 residues. V lost 8 bases to trimming and J lost 0 bases, with 11 bases between them. The CDR3 reads CASRPAVSYEQYF. CDR3 bases: TGTGCCAGCAGGCCCGCCGTCTCCTACGAGCAGTACTTC.

The rearrangement joins TRBV6-5 to TRBJ2-7; maybe TRBD2 (6 bases). From germline, CDR1 is MNHEY and CDR2 SVGAGI. This CDR3 spans 16 amino acids. Trimming took 0 bases from V and 0 from J, leaving 12 bases between them. CDR3: CASSYSGRDSSYEQYF. CDR3 DNA: TGTGCCAGCAGTTACTCGGGGCGGGATTCCTCCTACGAGCAGTACTTC.

Many counts were recorded for this clonotype. V gene TRBV29-1 combines with J gene TRBJ2-4, with 8 bases aligning to TRBD1. With V trimmed by 6 bases and J by 8 bases, 6 bases remained unmatched. The CDR3 has 12 amino acids. CDR1 is SQVTM, CDR2 ANQGSEA, per germline. CDR3 sequence (DNA): TGCAGCGTCCCAGGGGGCGCGCACATTCAGTACTTC. Residues: CSVPGGAHIQYF.

This clonotype has ten or more counts. The rearrangement joins TRBV6-1 to TRBJ1-6, with 7 bases aligning to TRBD1. V lost 6 bases, J lost 10 bases, and 18 bases stayed unmatched. CDR1 is MNHNS, CDR2 SASEGT, per germline. The CDR3 totals 17 residues. CDR3 sequence reads: CASRKTGATTMVSPLHF. Here the CDR3 DNA reads TGTGCCAGCAGAAAAACAGGGGCGACTACTATGGTCTCACCCCTCCACTTT.

This clonotype was seen at least ten times. The chain links TRBV7-2 to TRBJ2-2, with 11 nucleotides matching TRBD2. Germline V gene lookup returns CDR1 SGHTA and CDR2 FQGNSA. V was pared by 5 bases and J by 2 bases, with 7 bases of the junction left unmatched. This CDR3 has 17 amino acids. The CDR3 region is CASSPRLAGFNTGELFF. The CDR3, as DNA: TGTGCCAGCAGCCCGCGACTAGCGGGGTTCAACACCGGGGAGCTGTTTTTT.

There are a few counts of this clonotype. The J gene is TRBJ2-7, the V gene TRBV9; 7 nucleotides line up with TRBD2. CDR3 length: 16 residues. Germline CDR1 SGDLS, CDR2 YYNGEE. Germline trimming cut 4 bases from V and 3 bases from J; bases unmatched to any gene: 13. The CDR3 protein is CASSPRGRAGSYEQYF. For the CDR3, the DNA is TGTGCCAGCAGCCCTCGTGGCCGAGCGGGAAGCTACGAGCAGTACTTC.

The chain joins TRBV6-5 to TRBJ2-5; possible D gene TRBD2, 6 bases. Per germline, CDR1 MNHEY and CDR2 SVGAGI. Trimming stripped 2 bases from V and 1 base from J, with 20 bases between. CDR3 length equals 18 residues. CDR3 protein: CASSYLWEARLLQETQYF. As DNA, the CDR3 is TGTGCCAGCAGTTACCTGTGGGAGGCCCGCTTACTCCAAGAGACCCAGTACTTC.

This sequence joins TRBV12-3 or TRBV12-4 and TRBJ1-2, with a weak D call TRBD1 (6 bases). The CDR3 extends over 12 amino acids. With 3 bases removed from V and 14 bases from J, the gap between germline ends came to 16 bases. CDR3 region: CASSFGGQGITF. As DNA, the CDR3 is TGTGCCAGCAGTTTTGGCGGGCAGGGGATTACCTTC.

The V gene is TRBV2, the J gene TRBJ1-4; tentatively, D is TRBD1 (5 bases). This CDR3 contains 13 residues. Trimming removed 10 bases at V and 8 bases at J, with 17 bases between. Germline V lookup: CDR1 SNHLY, CDR2 FYNNEI. CDR3 residues: CATAGGEGEKLFF. In DNA, the CDR3 is TGTGCCACTGCTGGGGGGGAAGGAGAAAAACTGTTTTTT.

This clonotype has more than one count but fewer than ten. The V gene is TRBV2, the J gene TRBJ2-3; a possible D gene is TRBD2 (6 bases). Germline V gene lookup returns CDR1 SNHLY and CDR2 FYNNEI. The CDR3 runs to 16 residues. Trimming took 0 bases from V and 5 from J, leaving 15 bases between them. CDR3 sequence: CASSEARAAGGDTQYF. Here the CDR3 DNA reads TGTGCCAGCAGTGAAGCGCGAGCGGCCGGGGGAGATACGCAGTATTTT.

This clonotype was detected many times. The chain is built from TRBV20-1 and TRBJ2-7; 7 nucleotides align to TRBD2. The CDR3 has 14 residues. V shed 5 bases and J 2 bases; nucleotides not matched to a gene: 9. Germline CDR1 is DFQATT and CDR2 is SNEGSKA (reference sequence). Written as DNA, the CDR3 is TGCAGTGCTGGAGTAGCGGGCGGTACCTACGAGCAGTACTTC. Its translation: CSAGVAGGTYEQYF.

This chain uses TRBV5-5 with TRBJ2-3; D is tentatively TRBD1 or TRBD2 (6 bases each). V dropped 2 bases and J dropped 4 bases, with 17 bases sitting between them. The germline CDR1 and CDR2 sequences are SGHKS and YYEKEE (reference sequence). The CDR3 loop spans 16 amino acids. The CDR3 spells CASSFQAGGSADTQYF. CDR3 DNA sequence: TGTGCCAGCAGCTTCCAGGCCGGGGGCAGCGCAGATACGCAGTATTTT.